Below, 21 T cell receptor beta chains from the same sample are listed, as sequenced in a study of cytomegalovirus exposure and HLA in healthy donors. Use of 60 Vbeta and 13 Jbeta primers characterized the PCR. Profiled with immunoSEQ multiplex PCR; TCRdb holds only in-frame clones, not every one. The data hold more than 150,000 clones, with more than 75% observed a single time. The sequenced material came from PBMCs. The receptors shown here come from a girl younger than two in good health and CMV-seronegative.

The rearrangement links TRBV4-1 to TRBJ1-2; a weak D match, TRBD1 (5 bases). CDR3 length equals 14 residues. Trimming took off 1 base at V and 6 bases at J, with 12 bases between the two ends. The germline gives CDR1 MGHRA, CDR2 YSYEKL. The CDR3 here is CASSQVLQGNGYTF. The CDR3 DNA reads as TGCGCCAGCAGCCAAGTACTGCAGGGAAATGGCTACACCTTC.

V gene TRBV4-2 combines with J gene TRBJ2-7; D ambiguous. Germline V gives CDR1 LGHNA, CDR2 YNFKEQ. With 0 bases removed from V and 3 bases from J, the gap between germline ends came to 9 bases. This CDR3 comprises 14 residues. CDR3 region: CASSQDKLNYEQYF. The CDR3 bases are TGTGCCAGCAGCCAAGACAAGCTAAACTACGAGCAGTACTTC.

V usage is TRBV9 and J usage is TRBJ2-7; no firm D call. This CDR3 is 15 amino acids long. Looked up from germline, CDR1 is SGDLS and CDR2 is YYNGEE. Trimming left V 2 bases short and J 3 bases short, with 15 bases between. The CDR3, as DNA: TGTGCCAGCAGCGTTGGAGAGATCACCCACTACGAGCAGTACTTC. Translating gives CASSVGEITHYEQYF. Filled out from reference TRBV9 and TRBJ2-7, the complete variable domain reads DSGVTQTPKHLITATGQRVTLRCSPRSGDLSVYWYQQSLDQGLQFLIQYYNGEERAKGNILERFSAQQFPDLHSELNLSSLELGDSALYFCASSVGEITHYEQYFGPGTRLTVT.

This chain connects TRBV15 to TRBJ2-7, with 8 bases fitting TRBD2. With V trimmed by 0 bases and J by 2 bases, 9 bases remained unmatched. The CDR3 covers 17 residues. CDR1 and CDR2 (germline): LNHNV, YYDKDF (reference sequence). The CDR3 nucleotides read TGTGCCACCAGCAGAGACCCAGGAGCGGGAGTCCCCTACGAGCAGTACTTC. Its protein product is CATSRDPGAGVPYEQYF.

The V and J genes are TRBV5-1 and TRBJ2-7; TRBD1 agrees at 7 bases. Germline CDR1 reads SGHRS; CDR2 reads YFSETQ. The V gene end was trimmed by 3 bases and the J gene end by 5 bases; junction bases not matched to a gene: 20. CDR3 size: 18 residues. CDR3 DNA sequence: TGCGCCAGCAGCTCAGTGCCTAGAGCTCGACAGGGTATAAACGAGCAGTACTTC. Translating it yields CASSSVPRARQGINEQYF.

The genes are TRBV18 and TRBJ2-1, with 11 bases lining up with TRBD1. Germline CDR1 reads KGHSH; CDR2 reads LQKENI. The CDR3 loop spans 15 amino acids. Germline trimming cut 3 bases from V and 6 bases from J; bases unmatched to any gene: 4. This CDR3 reads CASSPPGTGGNEQFF. DNA of the CDR3: TGTGCCAGCTCACCGCCTGGGACAGGGGGCAATGAGCAGTTCTTC.

This sequence joins TRBV4-1 and TRBJ2-5, with 10 bases identical to TRBD1. The CDR3 extends over 19 amino acids. Germline trimming cut 0 bases from V and 1 base from J; bases unmatched to any gene: 11. In germline, CDR1 is MGHRA, CDR2 YSYEKL. The CDR3 sequence: CASSQEGGTGVMSQETQYF. CDR3 DNA sequence: TGCGCCAGCAGCCAAGAAGGAGGGACAGGGGTCATGTCCCAAGAGACCCAGTACTTC.

This clone has only one observation. The chain joins TRBV15 to TRBJ2-1, with 13 positions matching TRBD2. Trimming cost V 0 bases and J 7 bases; bases outside gene matches: 9. Germline V gene lookup returns CDR1 LNHNV and CDR2 YYDKDF (reference sequence). The CDR3 has 18 amino acids. As DNA, the CDR3 is TGTGCCACCAGCAGAGATCGTGGGACTAGCGGGGAAAAAAATGAGCAGTTCTTC. Encoded protein: CATSRDRGTSGEKNEQFF.

V gene TRBV4-1 combines with J gene TRBJ2-5; D call uncertain. Germline V gives CDR1 MGHRA, CDR2 YSYEKL. V gave up 3 bases and J gave up 4 bases, with 15 bases separating them. CDR3 length equals 15 residues. The CDR3 DNA is TGCGCCAGCAGCCATCGGAGAGAAGGCCCAGAGACCCAGTACTTC. It is translated as CASSHRREGPETQYF.

The chain joins TRBV5-1 to TRBJ2-7, with TRBD1 matching 7 bases. V was clipped by 4 bases and J by 2 bases; unmatched bases: 9. Germline V gene data show CDR1 as SGHRS and CDR2 as YFSETQ. This CDR3 spans 15 amino acids. The CDR3 nucleotides are TGCGCCAGCAGCAGGAGAGACAGGGTTCCCTACGAGCAGTACTTC. Its translation: CASSRRDRVPYEQYF. Filled out from reference TRBV5-1 and TRBJ2-7, the complete variable domain reads KAGVTQTPRYLIKTRGQQVTLSCSPISGHRSVSWYQQTPGQGLQFLFEYFSETQRNKGNFPGRFSGRQFSNSRSEMNVSTLELGDSALYLCASSRRDRVPYEQYFGPGTRLTVT.

V usage is TRBV7-2 and J usage is TRBJ1-3; no clear D gene. V lost 0 bases and J lost 0, with 9 bases in between. CDR3 length: 16 amino acids. Germline V CDR1 and CDR2: SGHTA, FQGNSA. The CDR3 DNA reads TGTGCCAGCAGCTTAGCGGTACTCCTCTCTGGAAACACCATATATTTT. It encodes CASSLAVLLSGNTIYF.

The V and J genes are TRBV30 and TRBJ2-7; 10 positions match TRBD1. Germline CDR1 GTSNPN, CDR2 SVGIG (reference sequence). V lost 0 bases to trimming and J lost 3 bases; unmatched junction nucleotides: 5. The CDR3 covers 15 residues. CDR3: CAWSVRGQGIYEQYF. CDR3 nucleotides: TGTGCCTGGAGTGTCAGGGGACAGGGGATCTACGAGCAGTACTTC.

The chain has TRBV5-1 and TRBJ2-2, with D maybe TRBD1 (6 bases). Trimming removed 2 bases from V and 5 bases from J, with 13 bases in between. This CDR3 is built from 15 residues. The germline V gene encodes CDR1 SGHRS and CDR2 YFSETQ. CDR3 sequence reads: CASSFLGQPTGELFF. The CDR3 coding sequence is TGCGCCAGCAGCTTCCTAGGACAGCCTACCGGGGAGCTGTTTTTT.

This CDR3 reads CASSFQVSYEQYF. CDR3 bases: TGTGCCAGCAGCTTCCAGGTCTCCTACGAGCAGTACTTC. The rearrangement links TRBV5-6 to TRBJ2-7; D call uncertain. The CDR3 totals 13 residues. Germline CDR1 reads SGHDT; CDR2 reads YYEEEE. The germline V and J ends were trimmed by 2 bases and 0 bases, with 6 bases remaining between them.

The rearrangement uses TRBV9 and TRBJ2-2, with TRBD2 identical over 8 bases. The trim removed 0 bases at V and 0 bases at J, leaving 7 bases unmatched. This CDR3 has 18 residues. Germline V lookup: CDR1 SGDLS, CDR2 YYNGEE. The CDR3 loop reads CASSVAGSGGSNTGELFF. For the CDR3, the DNA is TGTGCCAGCAGCGTAGCAGGCAGCGGGGGTTCGAACACCGGGGAGCTGTTTTTT.

This sequence joins TRBV2 and TRBJ2-5; perhaps TRBD1 as D (5 bases). V lost 6 bases and J 4 bases, leaving 15 bases between the germline ends. Per germline, CDR1 SNHLY and CDR2 FYNNEI. This CDR3 has 14 residues. The CDR3 here is CASSGQQGRETQYF. The CDR3 coding sequence is TGTGCCAGCAGCGGCCAGCAGGGAAGAGAGACCCAGTACTTC.

This clone was recorded a few times. V and J are TRBV15 and TRBJ2-7, with 9 bases aligning to TRBD2. The CDR3 extends over 17 amino acids. Germline V gives CDR1 LNHNV, CDR2 YYDKDF (reference sequence). Losses at the gene ends were 4 bases for V and 0 bases for J; bases not matched to a gene: 10. The CDR3 protein is CATSIDSGSTPSYEQYF. The CDR3 DNA reads as TGTGCCACCAGCATTGATAGCGGGAGCACACCCTCCTACGAGCAGTACTTC.

The chain uses TRBV16 and TRBJ1-2; D not resolved. V lost 4 bases and J 4 bases, leaving 7 bases between the germline ends. In germline, CDR1 is KGHSY, CDR2 FQNENV. The CDR3 loop spans 12 amino acids. The CDR3 is CASSPNLYGYTF. The DNA for the CDR3 is TGTGCCAGCAGCCCTAATCTCTATGGCTACACCTTC.

The chain couples TRBV30 to TRBJ2-5, with D possibly matching TRBD2 (5 bases). The CDR3 has 13 amino acids. V lost 2 bases, J lost 8 bases, and 15 bases lay in between. In germline, CDR1 is GTSNPN, CDR2 SVGIG (reference sequence). As DNA, the CDR3 is TGTGCCTGGAGTAGGGTAGGCGGGTCCACCCAGTACTTC. Amino acid sequence: CAWSRVGGSTQYF.

The CDR3 nucleotides are TGCAGCGTTGAGGGGGACAGGGGGTACGGGGAGCAGTTCTTC. Its protein product is CSVEGDRGYGEQFF. The chain employs TRBV29-1 and TRBJ2-1, with 11 bases identical to TRBD1. This CDR3 has 14 amino acids. Germline V gene sequence: CDR1 SQVTM, CDR2 ANQGSEA. Trimming removed 3 bases from V and 10 bases from J; junction bases left unmatched: 8.

This chain joins TRBV27 and TRBJ2-7; 10 nucleotides match TRBD2. This CDR3 contains 16 residues. V shed 7 bases, J shed 0 bases, and the junction held 9 bases outside the gene matches. The germline CDR1 and CDR2 sequences are MNHEY and SMNVEV (reference sequence). In DNA, the CDR3 is TGTGCCAGCAAAGGGCGCGCTAGCGGGAGCTCCTACGAGCAGTACTTC. Protein sequence: CASKGRASGSSYEQYF.